This T cell receptor (beta chain) is from a study of beta chain features in type 1 diabetes. Study overall: All of the samples together had 107,917,701 sorted cells examined.

One heparinised blood draw averaging about 110 mL was given by each donor. The study reverse transcribed the entire isolated RNA, so it sequenced expressed TCRB transcripts. Produced via immunoSEQ multiplex PCR; TCRdb's table is partial and in-frame only. The sample contains a few hundred thousand clones, around 22% of which appear only once. General observations from the study: Whatever favoring of shorter templates PCR might show would apply equally to patients and controls. Over-representation of high TCR-expressing cells was a possible consequence of cDNA sequencing. All four CD4+ subsets of Type 1 diabetes patients contained TCRB CDR3s that were moderately but significantly shorter.

With respect to this clone: The antigen remains unidentified.

V lost 3 bases and J lost 0, with 9 bases in between. CDR1 is MDHEN and CDR2 is SYDVKM in the germline V gene. The CDR3 runs to 14 residues. This TCR derives from a woman under 40 with type 1 diabetes. Sequencing was carried out using naive CD4+ T cells from blood. The V gene is TRBV28, the J gene TRBJ2-7; tentative D call: TRBD2 (5 bases). CDR3: CASSFPLDSYEQYF. The CDR3 DNA is TGTGCCAGCAGTTTCCCACTAGACTCCTACGAGCAGTACTTC.